This TCR beta chain was identified during a study of read filtering for tumor transcriptome and immune sequencing. Background on the study: DNase treatment preceded whole-transcriptome library preparation. RNA-seq yielded only roughly 75 to 1,400 TCR reads, IR-seq about 4 to 10.27 million.

At the time of active disease, bone marrow was collected from every patient. Study outcomes and limitations: The sorted CD138-negative fraction was a mixed bone marrow immune population, not purified T cells.

This library used 300 to 500 ng RNA and molecular barcoded adaptors spanning alpha/delta and beta/gamma chains. TCRdb recomputed calls from the reads with MiXCR, one row per CDR3 protein. The profile covers about 90,000 distinct CDR3 sequences, with roughly an eighth appearing a single time and about 15% taken by the ten largest. This clonotype was observed many times. The antigen is undetermined. The sequence came from a donor at least 40 years old with multiple myeloma. The sequenced sample consisted of a population of CD138-negative cells sorted from bone marrow.

CDR3 sequence: CSVADNNYNSPLHF. In DNA form, the CDR3 reads TGCAGCGTTGCGGACAACAACTATAATTCACCCCTCCACTTT. V and J are TRBV29-1 and TRBJ1-6, with D perhaps TRBD1 (5 bases). V was cut by 4 bases and J by 3 bases, with 10 bases left in between. The CDR3 consists of 14 residues. Germline V gene sequence: CDR1 SQVTM, CDR2 ANQGSEA.